These 26 T cell receptor beta chains were sequenced from one sample in a study of OX40 agonist ivuxolimab in advanced cancers. The repertoire was sequenced with immunoSEQ multiplex PCR; TCRdb's copy has only in-frame clones and lacks some. In the table there are 77,000 or so clones, around 93% of which are singletons. This specimen was CD4+ or CD8+ T cells sorted from blood, taken in a trial of the OX40 agonist ivuxolimab. The receptors shown here come from an adult with an advanced solid tumor such as melanoma, head and neck, liver or kidney cancer.

The genes are TRBV7-9 and TRBJ1-3, with D unclear. The V and J ends lost 2 bases and 5 bases respectively, with 16 bases between them. Germline V CDR1 and CDR2: SEHNR, FQNEAQ (reference sequence). This CDR3 comprises 16 residues. The CDR3 bases are TGTGCCAGCAGCTTATATCTTGACCCCCCGAGAAACACCATATATTTT. Encoded protein: CASSLYLDPPRNTIYF.

The chain combines TRBV19 with TRBJ2-7, with 8 positions matching TRBD1. The CDR3 is 13 residues long. Germline V gene lookup returns CDR1 LNHDA and CDR2 SQIVND (reference sequence). V shed 3 bases, J shed 3 bases, and the junction held 1 base outside the gene matches. CDR3 sequence reads: CASSIGQGYEQYF. Written as DNA, the CDR3 is TGTGCCAGTAGTATCGGACAGGGCTACGAGCAGTACTTC.

The chain couples TRBV11-3 to TRBJ2-6; possibly TRBD2 for D (6 bases). V dropped 5 bases and J dropped 2 bases, with 13 bases sitting between them. CDR1 is SGHNT, CDR2 YENEEA, per germline. The CDR3 runs 16 residues. CDR3 DNA sequence: TGTGCCAGCAGCCCAGGGCCGGGGGCTGGGGCCAACGTCCTGACTTTC. Its translation is CASSPGPGAGANVLTF.

CDR3 amino acids: CASSPWVSGHEETQYF. In DNA, the CDR3 is TGTGCCAGCTCACCATGGGTGTCAGGACACGAGGAGACCCAGTACTTC. The genes are TRBV18 and TRBJ2-5, with TRBD1 as a possible D gene (5 bases). Germline CDR1 is KGHSH and CDR2 is LQKENI. There are 16 residues in the CDR3. Between the trimmed V and J ends, which lost 2 bases and 5 bases, there was a span of 18 bases.

The J gene is TRBJ2-1, the V gene TRBV5-8; weak D call: TRBD1 (6 bases). The CDR3 totals 16 residues. Trimming pared 4 bases from V and 7 bases from J, leaving 21 bases between. Germline V gene sequence: CDR1 SGHTS, CDR2 YDEGEE. CDR3 nucleotides: TGTGCCAGCAGCCCCGCGGTGGGGGCAGGGTATAATGAGCAGTTCTTC. Encoded protein: CASSPAVGAGYNEQFF.

About this clone itself: The sample contains more than one DNA sequence encoding this CDR3. V is TRBV11-2 and J is TRBJ2-3; 11 bases match TRBD2. Trimming took 5 bases from V and 2 from J; bases not matched to a gene: 9. The CDR3 length is 17 residues. Germline CDR1 and CDR2: SGHAT and FQNNGV. The CDR3 bases are TGTGCCAGCAGCGGACGGGGACTAGCGGACCCCACAGATACGCAGTATTTT. Protein sequence: CASSGRGLADPTDTQYF.

This clone was recorded only once. The gene calls are TRBV12-5 and TRBJ2-3; TRBD2 matches 7 bases. Germline CDR1 is LGHNT and CDR2 is FRNRAP. The CDR3 covers 14 residues. Trimming took 7 bases from V and 4 from J; bases not matched to a gene: 8. In nucleotides, the CDR3 is TGTGCTAGTGTCATGGGGGGGGAGGCAGATACGCAGTATTTT. Its translation: CASVMGGEADTQYF.

The genes are TRBV13 and TRBJ1-1, with 7 bases aligning to TRBD1. Germline CDR1 reads PRHDT; CDR2 reads FYEKMQ (reference sequence). The CDR3 has 15 residues. The trim removed 4 bases at V and 3 bases at J, leaving 8 bases unmatched. CDR3 sequence (DNA): TGTGCCAGCAGCTCTTCGGACAGGTGGGACACTGAAGCTTTCTTT. Its translation: CASSSSDRWDTEAFF.

The chain links TRBV21-1 to TRBJ1-5. TRBV21-1 is noted as a pseudogene. The length of the CDR3 is 12 residues. The CDR3 region has the DNA TGTGCCAGCAGCAAAGGGGGTCAGCCCCAGCATTTT. Its translation: CASSKGGQPQHF.

The V call is TRBV27, the J call TRBJ2-7; D is undetermined. This CDR3 is 14 amino acids long. V was cut by 5 bases and J by 0 bases, with 11 bases left in between. In germline, CDR1 is MNHEY, CDR2 SMNVEV (reference sequence). The CDR3 bases are TGTGCCAGCAGTACGACGGGCAGCTCCTACGAGCAGTACTTC. This sequence encodes CASSTTGSSYEQYF.

V and J are TRBV6-6 and TRBJ1-4; D is possibly TRBD1 (5 bases). This CDR3 has 15 amino acids. Germline values: CDR1 MNHNY, CDR2 SVGAGI (reference sequence). The V end lost 5 bases, the J end lost 7 bases, and 17 bases lay between the germline ends. CDR3 DNA sequence: TGTGCCAGCAGTACCCACGGTCTTGGGGGTGAAAAACTGTTTTTT. Translated, it gives CASSTHGLGGEKLFF.

This clone was detected a few times. This chain connects TRBV1 to TRBJ1-2. TRBV1 is annotated as a pseudogene. CDR3 length: 15 residues. The CDR3 bases are TGCACCAGCAGCCAAACGGACCTCCTGCTGACTGGCTACACCTTC. Its translation: CTSSQTDLLLTGYTF.

This clone was detected only a few times. This chain joins TRBV4-1 and TRBJ1-6; D unresolved. The CDR3 length is 15 residues. From germline, CDR1 is MGHRA and CDR2 YSYEKL. The germline V and J ends were trimmed by 1 base and 6 bases, with 10 bases remaining between them. Here the CDR3 DNA reads TGCGCCAGCAGCCAAGTACCAGAGGGTAATTCACCCCTCCACTTT. Amino acids: CASSQVPEGNSPLHF.

The count of this clone is one. The chain recombines TRBV6-1 with TRBJ2-7; D is unresolved. Trimming shortened V by 1 base and J by 0 bases, and 7 bases separated the two germline ends. Germline values: CDR1 MNHNS, CDR2 SASEGT. This CDR3 region has 14 residues. CDR3 region: CASSEVDFSYEQYF. CDR3 sequence (DNA): TGTGCCAGCAGTGAAGTTGACTTCTCCTACGAGCAGTACTTC.

V gene TRBV29-1 combines with J gene TRBJ1-5; D not certain. Germline values: CDR1 SQVTM, CDR2 ANQGSEA. V shed 7 bases and J shed 1 base, with 17 bases lying between them. This CDR3 region has 15 residues. This CDR3 reads CSAQVEGMSNQPQHF. DNA for the CDR3: TGCAGCGCCCAGGTGGAGGGTATGAGCAATCAGCCCCAGCATTTT. Using reference TRBV29-1 and TRBJ1-5 for the parts outside the CDR3, the full variable domain is SAVISQKPSRDICQRGTSLTIQCQVDSQVTMMFWYRQQPGQSLTLIATANQGSEATYESGFVIDKFPISRPNLTFSTLTVSNMSPEDSSIYLCSAQVEGMSNQPQHFGDGTRLSIL.

The gene calls are TRBV10-1 and TRBJ2-7, with 8 bases identical to TRBD1. This CDR3 is built from 16 residues. The ends lost 6 bases at V and 5 bases at J; junction bases unmatched: 15. Germline V gives CDR1 WNHNN, CDR2 SYGVQD (reference sequence). CDR3 nucleotides: TGCGCCAGCAGCCCTGGTTCGGCAGGGGGCTTCCACGAGCAGTACTTC. It translates to CASSPGSAGGFHEQYF.

This chain joins TRBV6-5 and TRBJ1-1; D perhaps matches TRBD1 (5 bases). Germline V lookup: CDR1 MNHEY, CDR2 SVGAGI. This CDR3 contains 12 residues. Trimming took off 0 bases at V and 8 bases at J, with 7 bases between the two ends. The CDR3 DNA sequence: TGTGCCAGCAGTTACTCGGGGGGAGAAGCTTTCTTT. This sequence encodes CASSYSGGEAFF.

This clone was seen only once. This chain links TRBV2 with TRBJ2-7; TRBD1 might be the D (5 bases). The CDR3 has 16 residues. V was trimmed by 6 bases and J by 4 bases, leaving 22 bases between them. Germline V gene lookup returns CDR1 SNHLY and CDR2 FYNNEI. CDR3 nucleotide sequence: TGTGCCAGCAGCACACTCACTCAGGGCCTGGATTACGAGCAGTACTTC. Translating gives CASSTLTQGLDYEQYF.

The CDR3 region has the DNA TGTGCCTGGAAGGGGGCCTACACAGATACGCAGTATTTT. It is translated as CAWKGAYTDTQYF. This chain uses TRBV30 with TRBJ2-3; TRBD1 aligns across 7 bases. The CDR3 runs to 13 residues. Germline V gene sequence: CDR1 GTSNPN, CDR2 SVGIG (reference sequence). Unmatched junction bases numbered 3, after V lost 4 bases and J lost 2 bases.

The chain carries TRBV5-1 and TRBJ2-5; TRBD2 aligns across 10 bases. Per the germline V gene, CDR1 is SGHRS and CDR2 is YFSETQ. The CDR3 runs 21 residues. After removal of 7 bases from V and 5 bases from J, the junction contained 29 bases not matched to a gene. CDR3 loop: CASQGRQPEWGLALGIETQYF. The CDR3 nucleotides read TGCGCCAGCCAGGGGCGACAACCCGAGTGGGGACTAGCGCTCGGGATTGAGACCCAGTACTTC.

CDR3 region: CASSYSIPRDNSPLHF. CDR3 bases: TGTGCCAGCAGTTACTCGATACCCAGGGATAATTCACCCCTCCACTTT. The V gene is TRBV6-5, the J gene TRBJ1-6; D possibly corresponds to TRBD1 (5 bases). Germline V gene data show CDR1 as MNHEY and CDR2 as SVGAGI. V lost 0 bases and J lost 5, with 11 bases in between. The length of the CDR3 is 16 residues.

The V and J genes are TRBV6-4 and TRBJ1-6; the D gene is possibly TRBD1 (6 bases). V shed 7 bases and J shed 10 bases, with 29 bases lying between them. Looked up from germline, CDR1 is MRHNA and CDR2 is SNTAGT. The CDR3 is made up of 18 amino acids. CDR3 nucleotides: TGTGCCAGCACAGATCCACCCACAATCTTGGGGGCTAGCTCACCCCTCCACTTT. Translated: CASTDPPTILGASSPLHF.

The V call is TRBV6-1, the J call TRBJ2-7; D possibly corresponds to TRBD1 (5 bases). CDR1 is MNHNS and CDR2 is SASEGT in the germline V gene. The CDR3 is 11 amino acids. V dropped 10 bases and J dropped 2 bases, with 9 bases sitting between them. The CDR3 DNA sequence: TGTGCCACCACAGGCCCCTACGAGCAGTACTTC. This encodes CATTGPYEQYF.

The chain couples TRBV7-9 to TRBJ2-7, with TRBD2 as a possible D gene (5 bases). Trimming shortened V by 3 bases and J by 5 bases, and 11 bases separated the two germline ends. Germline V gene data show CDR1 as SEHNR and CDR2 as FQNEAQ (reference sequence). The CDR3 contains 13 residues. The CDR3 coding sequence is TGTGCCAGCAGCTTGAGTGGCGGGCACGAGCAGTACTTC. It translates to CASSLSGGHEQYF.

The chain joins TRBV13 to TRBJ2-3; tentative D call: TRBD2 (7 bases). Germline CDR1 and CDR2: PRHDT and FYEKMQ (reference sequence). This CDR3 region has 14 residues. V was pared by 0 bases and J by 6 bases, with 10 bases between. The chain's CDR3 is CASSLGPGGDTQYF. In DNA form, the CDR3 reads TGTGCCAGCAGCTTAGGCCCGGGGGGCGATACGCAGTATTTT.

The chain couples TRBV29-1 to TRBJ2-7, with TRBD1 identical over 10 bases. Looked up from germline, CDR1 is SQVTM and CDR2 is ANQGSEA. With V trimmed by 7 bases and J by 3 bases, 3 bases remained unmatched. The CDR3 runs 12 residues. CDR3 region: CSAGQGDYEQYF. The CDR3 nucleotides read TGCAGCGCCGGACAGGGGGACTACGAGCAGTACTTC.